This T cell receptor (beta chain) was recovered during a study of identical twins. Findings and caveats of the study: With monozygotic twins, out-of-frame TCR alpha sharing exceeded what models estimated. Zero-insertion analyses could be partly confounded by invariant MAIT and iNKT cells.

Losses at the gene ends were 3 bases for V and 5 bases for J; bases not matched to a gene: 3. In germline, CDR1 is GTSNPN, CDR2 SVGIG (reference sequence). The CDR3 consists of 14 residues. TCRdb re-called the 5' RACE reads with MiXCR, one entry per CDR3 protein. The sample carries hundreds of thousands of distinct CDR3 sequences, under 9% recorded once. Ten or more counts support this clonotype. Its antigen is undetermined. The same data also contributed to another study, on yellow fever vaccine responses in identical twins.

Sequencing input: PBMCs. The TCR originated in a woman younger than 30 in good health. The chain combines TRBV30 with TRBJ1-6; TRBD1 aligns across 8 bases. The DNA of the CDR3 is TGTGCCTGGAGGGGACAGGCGAATAATTCACCCCTCCACTTT. It encodes CAWRGQANNSPLHF.